Reported below is one T cell receptor (beta chain). This sample was included in a study of blood T cell repertoires in COVID-19. On the study more broadly: Samples of COVID-19 (acute and convalescent) were obtained from the United States, Italy and Spain. The analysed material was cDNA or gDNA that came from T cells, B-cell-depleted T cells, or PBMCs.

As originally analysed: Reference gene primer amplification gave nucleated cell count estimates. Libraries were prepared by immunoSEQ multiplex PCR; TCRdb keeps only in-frame clonotypes and omits some of them. That table supplies the V and J calls and clone size; D and trimming were determined from the DNA. Of around 79,000 clones in the sample, roughly four fifths were seen once. This CDR3 has 15 residues. The germline CDR1 and CDR2 sequences are MNHEY and SVGAGI. J was trimmed by 5 bases and V by 8 bases; bases with no gene match: 12. The specimen sequenced was peripheral blood. The chain joins TRBV6-5 to TRBJ2-7; TRBD1 agrees at 10 bases. This sequence originates from a woman aged 55-69 years with acute or convalescent COVID-19. The CDR3 reads CASGVRVGQGNEQYF. The CDR3, as DNA: TGTGCCAGCGGGGTTAGGGTGGGACAGGGGAACGAGCAGTACTTC.